The sequence of this T cell receptor (beta chain) was determined in a study of cytomegalovirus exposure and HLA in healthy donors. PCR employed 60 Vbeta and 13 Jbeta primers. The method was immunoSEQ multiplex PCR; TCRdb's version includes in-frame clones alone and lacks a portion of them. In the table there are roughly 190,000 clones, roughly 75% of which are singletons. V lost 6 bases to trimming and J lost 0 bases; unmatched junction nucleotides: 1. Looked up from germline, CDR1 is ENHRY and CDR2 is SYGVKD. This CDR3 comprises 13 residues. As concerns this clone: As yet, its antigen is unknown.

Study observations and caveats: Reports indicated that the classifier achieved high specificity and sensitivity in diagnosing cytomegalovirus status.

The chain couples TRBV10-3 to TRBJ2-5, with 7 bases aligning to TRBD2. Sequencing input: PBMCs. The source of this sequence is a man between 25 and 39 years old in good health and CMV-seropositive. The CDR3 region is CAISGGYQETQYF. For the CDR3, the DNA is TGTGCCATCAGCGGGGGGTACCAAGAGACCCAGTACTTC.